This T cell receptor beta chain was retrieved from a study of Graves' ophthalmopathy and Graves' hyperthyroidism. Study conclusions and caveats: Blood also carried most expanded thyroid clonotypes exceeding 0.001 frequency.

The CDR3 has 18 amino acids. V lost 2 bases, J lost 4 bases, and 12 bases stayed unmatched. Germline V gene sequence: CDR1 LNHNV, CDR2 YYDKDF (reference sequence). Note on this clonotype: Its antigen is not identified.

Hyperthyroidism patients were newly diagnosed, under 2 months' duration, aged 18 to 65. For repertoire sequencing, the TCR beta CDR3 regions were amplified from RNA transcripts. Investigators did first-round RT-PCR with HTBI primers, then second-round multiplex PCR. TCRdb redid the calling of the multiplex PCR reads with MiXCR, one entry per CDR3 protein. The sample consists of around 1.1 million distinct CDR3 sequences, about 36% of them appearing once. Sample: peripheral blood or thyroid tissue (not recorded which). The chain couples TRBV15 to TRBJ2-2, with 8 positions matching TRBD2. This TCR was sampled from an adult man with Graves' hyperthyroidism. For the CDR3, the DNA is TGTGCCACCAGCAGAAATTGGAACGGGAGGGCAAGCACCGGGGAGCTGTTTTTT. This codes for CATSRNWNGRASTGELFF.